These T cell receptor beta chains were read from a single sample in a study of synovial regulatory T cells in juvenile arthritis. The data were produced by immunoSEQ multiplex PCR, yet TCRdb's version contains in-frame clones alone and is incomplete. Found here are more than 2,000 clones; the top ten clones hold about an eighth. Specimen: Treg cells from the synovium. Receptors were obtained from a donor younger than 30 with juvenile idiopathic arthritis. The CDR3 runs from the conserved cysteine through the conserved F or W. Clone sizes are given selectively: once, few, many, or a class where the clone is expanded.

V gene: TRBV19; J gene: TRBJ2-7; clone size: medium-sized; CDR3 protein: CASKSGQGLYEQYF
V gene: TRBV5-4; J gene: TRBJ2-1; clone size: medium-sized; CDR3 protein: CASSYYNEQFF
V gene: TRBV28; J gene: TRBJ1-1; clone size: NA; CDR3 protein: CASPRPGGTEAFF
V gene: TRBV5-4; J gene: TRBJ2-5; clone size: medium-sized; CDR3 protein: CASSPHPSGQETQYF
V gene: TRBV19; J gene: TRBJ1-5; clone size: medium-sized; CDR3 protein: CASSIGDNQPQHF
V gene: TRBV5-1; J gene: TRBJ2-7; clone size: medium-sized; CDR3 protein: CASSLDRGYEQYF
V gene: TRBV6-6; J gene: TRBJ2-7; clone size: medium-sized; CDR3 protein: CASSVSHTPGGYEQYF
V gene: TRBV18; J gene: TRBJ1-2; clone size: NA; CDR3 protein: CASSPRPGDGYTF
V gene: TRBV19; J gene: TRBJ1-1; clone size: medium-sized; CDR3 protein: CASSGGEIYTEAFF
V gene: TRBV4-2; J gene: TRBJ1-2; clone size: medium-sized; CDR3 protein: CASSQDLQGGTYGYTF
V gene: TRBV9; J gene: TRBJ1-1; clone size: medium-sized; CDR3 protein: CASSVDGGAEAFF
V gene: TRBV27; J gene: TRBJ2-1; clone size: NA; CDR3 protein: CASSLSGVRRYNEQFF
V gene: TRBV19; J gene: TRBJ2-7; clone size: medium-sized; CDR3 protein: CASSIGAPSYEQYF
V gene: TRBV5-1; J gene: TRBJ2-4; clone size: medium-sized; CDR3 protein: CASSPQGNIQYF
V gene: TRBV30; J gene: TRBJ2-7; clone size: NA; CDR3 protein: CAWSVSGDGGYEQYF
V gene: TRBV6-1; J gene: TRBJ1-5; clone size: medium-sized; CDR3 protein: CASSDRGGNQPQHF
V gene: TRBV18; J gene: TRBJ2-1; clone size: NA; CDR3 protein: CASSPPGGGPREQFF
V gene: TRBV6-5; J gene: TRBJ2-7; clone size: NA; CDR3 protein: CASSGLAGRHEQYF
V gene: TRBV11-3; J gene: TRBJ2-1; clone size: medium-sized; CDR3 protein: CASSPRDGEQFF
V gene: TRBV7-2; J gene: TRBJ1-2; clone size: NA; CDR3 protein: CASSLVARANYGYTF
V gene: TRBV6-5; J gene: TRBJ2-4; clone size: medium-sized; CDR3 protein: CASSYSTGTKNIQYF
V gene: TRBV19; J gene: TRBJ2-2; clone size: medium-sized; CDR3 protein: CASSIRGIGELFF
V gene: TRBV15; J gene: TRBJ2-3; clone size: medium-sized; CDR3 protein: CATSRERGQTNTQYF
V gene: TRBV9; J gene: TRBJ1-3; clone size: medium-sized; CDR3 protein: CASSSGEGQFGNTIYF
V gene: TRBV30; J gene: TRBJ1-5; clone size: NA; CDR3 protein: CAWGGQGLSHQPQHF
V gene: TRBV7-2; J gene: TRBJ2-7; clone size: NA; CDR3 protein: CASSFRGGYEQYF
V gene: TRBV6-5; J gene: TRBJ1-1; clone size: NA; CDR3 protein: CASRRDSLHLRAFF